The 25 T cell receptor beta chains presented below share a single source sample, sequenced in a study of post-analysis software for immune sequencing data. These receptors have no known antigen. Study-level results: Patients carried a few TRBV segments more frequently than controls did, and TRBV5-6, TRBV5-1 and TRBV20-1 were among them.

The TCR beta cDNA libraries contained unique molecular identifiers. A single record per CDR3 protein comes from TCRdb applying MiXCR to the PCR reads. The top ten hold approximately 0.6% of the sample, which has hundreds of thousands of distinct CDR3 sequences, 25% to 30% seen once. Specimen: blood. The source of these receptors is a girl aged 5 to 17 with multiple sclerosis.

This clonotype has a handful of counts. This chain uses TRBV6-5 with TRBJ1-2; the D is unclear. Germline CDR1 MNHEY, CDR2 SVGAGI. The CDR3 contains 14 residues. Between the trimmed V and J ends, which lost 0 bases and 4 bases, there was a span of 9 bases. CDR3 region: CASSYSRTFYGYTF. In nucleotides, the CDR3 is TGTGCCAGCAGTTACTCGAGGACGTTCTATGGCTACACCTTC.

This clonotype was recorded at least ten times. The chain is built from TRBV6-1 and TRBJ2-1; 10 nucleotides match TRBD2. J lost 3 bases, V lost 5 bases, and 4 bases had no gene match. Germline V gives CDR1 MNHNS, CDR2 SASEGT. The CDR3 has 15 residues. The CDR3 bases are TGTGCCAGCAGTAGACTAGCGGGCGACTACAATGAGCAGTTCTTC. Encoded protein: CASSRLAGDYNEQFF.

CDR3 loop: CASSLMGQGFVGNEQFF. Here the CDR3 DNA reads TGTGCCAGCAGCTTAATGGGACAGGGTTTCGTTGGCAATGAGCAGTTCTTC. The chain employs TRBV7-2 and TRBJ2-1; 9 bases agree with TRBD1. The CDR3 covers 17 residues. The ends lost 2 bases at V and 6 bases at J; junction bases unmatched: 11. From germline, CDR1 is SGHTA and CDR2 FQGNSA.

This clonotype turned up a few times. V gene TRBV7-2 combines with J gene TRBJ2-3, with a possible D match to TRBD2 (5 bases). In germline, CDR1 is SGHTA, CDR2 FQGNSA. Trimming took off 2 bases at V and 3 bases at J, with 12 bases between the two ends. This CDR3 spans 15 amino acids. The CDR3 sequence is CASSLTVGRTDTQYF. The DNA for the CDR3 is TGTGCCAGCAGCTTAACGGTGGGGAGAACAGATACGCAGTATTTT.

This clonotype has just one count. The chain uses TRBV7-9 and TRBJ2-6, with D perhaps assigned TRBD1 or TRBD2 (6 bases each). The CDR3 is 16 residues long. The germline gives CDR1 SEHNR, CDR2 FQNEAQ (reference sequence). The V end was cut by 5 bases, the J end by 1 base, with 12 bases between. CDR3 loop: CASSARGASGANVLTF. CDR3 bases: TGTGCCAGCAGCGCTAGGGGGGCTTCTGGGGCCAACGTCCTGACTTTC. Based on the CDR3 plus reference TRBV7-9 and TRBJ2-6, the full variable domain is DTGVSQNPRHKITKRGQNVTFRCDPISEHNRLYWYRQTLGQGPEFLTYFQNEAQLEKSRLLSDRFSAERPKGSFSTLEIQRTEQGDSAMYLCASSARGASGANVLTFGAGSRLTVL.

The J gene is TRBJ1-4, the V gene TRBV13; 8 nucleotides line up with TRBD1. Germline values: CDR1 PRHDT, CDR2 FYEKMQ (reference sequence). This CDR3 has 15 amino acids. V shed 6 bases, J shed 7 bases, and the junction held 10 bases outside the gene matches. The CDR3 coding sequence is TGTGCCAGCAGATCAGGGGGCGCCCATGGTGAAAAACTGTTTTTT. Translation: CASRSGGAHGEKLFF.

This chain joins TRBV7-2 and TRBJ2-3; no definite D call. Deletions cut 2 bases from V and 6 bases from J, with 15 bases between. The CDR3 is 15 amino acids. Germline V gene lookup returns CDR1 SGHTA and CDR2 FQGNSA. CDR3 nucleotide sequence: TGTGCCAGCAGCTTAACGGCCGTTCCTAGGGATACGCAGTATTTT. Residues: CASSLTAVPRDTQYF.

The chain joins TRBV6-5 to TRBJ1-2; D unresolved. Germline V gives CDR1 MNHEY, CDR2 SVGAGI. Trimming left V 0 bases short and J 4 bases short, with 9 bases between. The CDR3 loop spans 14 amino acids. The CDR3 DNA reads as TGTGCCAGCAGTTACTCTATCCAGGCCTATGGCTACACCTTC. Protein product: CASSYSIQAYGYTF.

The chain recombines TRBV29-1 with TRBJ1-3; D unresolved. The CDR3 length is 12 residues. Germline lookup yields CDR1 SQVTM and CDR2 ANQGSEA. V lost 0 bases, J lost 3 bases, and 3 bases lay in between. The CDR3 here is CSVEDGGNTIYF. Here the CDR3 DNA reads TGCAGCGTTGAAGACGGTGGAAACACCATATATTTT.

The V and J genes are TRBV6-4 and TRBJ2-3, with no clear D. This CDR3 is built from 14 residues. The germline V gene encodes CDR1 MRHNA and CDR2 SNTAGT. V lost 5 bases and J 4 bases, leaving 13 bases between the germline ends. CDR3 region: CASSQTFRADTQYF. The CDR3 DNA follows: TGTGCCAGCAGTCAGACCTTTCGGGCAGATACGCAGTATTTT.

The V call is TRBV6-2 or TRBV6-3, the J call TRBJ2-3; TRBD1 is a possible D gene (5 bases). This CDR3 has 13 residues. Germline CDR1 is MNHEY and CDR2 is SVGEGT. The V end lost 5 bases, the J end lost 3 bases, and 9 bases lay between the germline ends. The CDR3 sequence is CASSRTITDTQYF. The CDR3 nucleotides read TGTGCCAGCAGTCGGACAATTACAGATACGCAGTATTTT.

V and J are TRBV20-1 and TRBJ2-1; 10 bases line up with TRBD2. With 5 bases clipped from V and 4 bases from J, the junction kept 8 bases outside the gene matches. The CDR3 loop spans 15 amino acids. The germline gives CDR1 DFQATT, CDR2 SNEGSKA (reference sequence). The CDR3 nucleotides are TGCAGTGCTTGTCCCGGGACTAGCGTTTACAATGAGCAGTTCTTC. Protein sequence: CSACPGTSVYNEQFF.

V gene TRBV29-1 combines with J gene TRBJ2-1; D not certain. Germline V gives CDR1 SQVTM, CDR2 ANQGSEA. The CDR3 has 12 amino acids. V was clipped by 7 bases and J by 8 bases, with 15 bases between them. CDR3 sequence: CSAYPRYDEQFF. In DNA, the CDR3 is TGCAGCGCATACCCACGATATGATGAGCAGTTCTTC.

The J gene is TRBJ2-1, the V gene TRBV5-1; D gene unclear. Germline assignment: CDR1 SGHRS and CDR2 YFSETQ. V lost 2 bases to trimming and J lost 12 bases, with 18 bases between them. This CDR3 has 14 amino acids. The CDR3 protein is CASSFVNPGYGQFF. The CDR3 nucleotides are TGCGCCAGCAGCTTCGTTAATCCGGGCTATGGGCAGTTCTTC.

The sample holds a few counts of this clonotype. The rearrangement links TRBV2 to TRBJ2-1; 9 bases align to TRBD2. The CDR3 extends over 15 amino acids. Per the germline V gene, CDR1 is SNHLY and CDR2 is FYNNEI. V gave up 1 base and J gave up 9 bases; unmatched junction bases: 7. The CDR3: CASSEVRGTSPEQFF. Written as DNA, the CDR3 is TGTGCCAGCAGTGAAGTAAGAGGGACTAGCCCTGAGCAGTTCTTC.

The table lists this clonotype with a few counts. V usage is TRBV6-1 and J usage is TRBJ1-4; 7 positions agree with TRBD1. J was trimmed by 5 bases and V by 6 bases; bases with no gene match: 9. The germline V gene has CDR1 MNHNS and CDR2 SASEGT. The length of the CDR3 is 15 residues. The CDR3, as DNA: TGTGCCAGCAGCCCTTTGGGACAGCCGAATGAAAAACTGTTTTTT. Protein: CASSPLGQPNEKLFF.

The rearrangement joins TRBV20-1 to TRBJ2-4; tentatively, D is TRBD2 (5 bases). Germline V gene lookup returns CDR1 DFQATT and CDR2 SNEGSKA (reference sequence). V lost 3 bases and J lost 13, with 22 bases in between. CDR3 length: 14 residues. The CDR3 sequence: CSASPWERLHEQYF. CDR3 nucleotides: TGCAGTGCTAGCCCATGGGAGAGGCTCCACGAACAGTACTTC.

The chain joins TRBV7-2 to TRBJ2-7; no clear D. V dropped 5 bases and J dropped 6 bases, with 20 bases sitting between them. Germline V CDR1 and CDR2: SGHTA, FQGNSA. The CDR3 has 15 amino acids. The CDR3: CASSAEARRAGEQYF. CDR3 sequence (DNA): TGTGCCAGCAGCGCGGAAGCCCGGAGAGCTGGCGAGCAGTACTTC.

CDR3 amino acids: CASSLGGQGLKTEAFF. In DNA form, the CDR3 reads TGTGCCAGCAGCTTAGGGGGTCAAGGGCTTAAAACTGAAGCTTTCTTT. This chain links TRBV7-9 with TRBJ1-1; D unclear. Trimming took off 1 base at V and 5 bases at J, with 17 bases between the two ends. The CDR3 contains 16 residues. CDR1 is SEHNR, CDR2 FQNEAQ, per germline (reference sequence).

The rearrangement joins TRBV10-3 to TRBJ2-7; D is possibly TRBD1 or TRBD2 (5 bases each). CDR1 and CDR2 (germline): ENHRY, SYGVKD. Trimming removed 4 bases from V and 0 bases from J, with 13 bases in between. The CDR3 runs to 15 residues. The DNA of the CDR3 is TGTGCCATCAGTGGGCGACGGGGCCGCTCCTACGAGCAGTACTTC. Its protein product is CAISGRRGRSYEQYF.

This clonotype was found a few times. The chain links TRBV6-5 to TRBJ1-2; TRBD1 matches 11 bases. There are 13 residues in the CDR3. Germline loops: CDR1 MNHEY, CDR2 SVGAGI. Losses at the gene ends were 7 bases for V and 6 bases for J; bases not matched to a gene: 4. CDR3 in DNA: TGTGCCAGCACCGAGGACAGGGGGCATGGCTACACCTTC. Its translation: CASTEDRGHGYTF.

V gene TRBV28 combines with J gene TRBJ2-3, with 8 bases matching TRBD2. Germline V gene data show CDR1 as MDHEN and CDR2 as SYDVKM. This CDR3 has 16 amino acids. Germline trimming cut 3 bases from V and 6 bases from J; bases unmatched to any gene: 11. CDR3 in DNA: TGTGCCAGCAGTTTGGGACTAGATAGTAATTCCGATACGCAGTATTTT. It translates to CASSLGLDSNSDTQYF.

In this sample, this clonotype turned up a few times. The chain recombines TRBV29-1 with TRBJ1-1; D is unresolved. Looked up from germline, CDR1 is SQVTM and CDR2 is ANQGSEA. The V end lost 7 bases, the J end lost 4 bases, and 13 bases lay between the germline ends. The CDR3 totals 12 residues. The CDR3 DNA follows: TGCAGCGGGATGTCCGGCGGCACTGAAGCTTTCTTT. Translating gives CSGMSGGTEAFF.

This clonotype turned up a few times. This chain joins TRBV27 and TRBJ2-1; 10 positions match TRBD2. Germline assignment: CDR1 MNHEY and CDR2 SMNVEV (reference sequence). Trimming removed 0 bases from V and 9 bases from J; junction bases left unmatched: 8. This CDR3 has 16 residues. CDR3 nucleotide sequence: TGTGCCAGCAGTTTATCCCCTAGCGGGAGACAAAGTGAGCAGTTCTTC. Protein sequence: CASSLSPSGRQSEQFF.

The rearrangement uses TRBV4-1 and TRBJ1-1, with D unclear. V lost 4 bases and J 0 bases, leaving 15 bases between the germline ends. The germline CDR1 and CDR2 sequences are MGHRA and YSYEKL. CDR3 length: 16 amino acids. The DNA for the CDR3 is TGCGCCAGCAGCCCCCCACGACGGGAAATGAACACTGAAGCTTTCTTT. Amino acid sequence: CASSPPRREMNTEAFF.